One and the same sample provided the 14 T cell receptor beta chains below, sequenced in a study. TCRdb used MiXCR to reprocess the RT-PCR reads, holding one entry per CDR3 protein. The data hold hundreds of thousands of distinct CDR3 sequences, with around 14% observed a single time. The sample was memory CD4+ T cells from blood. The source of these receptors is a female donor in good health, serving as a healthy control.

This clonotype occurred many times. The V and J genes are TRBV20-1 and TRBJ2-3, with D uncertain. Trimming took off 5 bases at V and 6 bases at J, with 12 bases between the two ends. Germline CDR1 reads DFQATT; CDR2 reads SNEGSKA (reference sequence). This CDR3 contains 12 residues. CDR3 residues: CSAVTLADTQYF. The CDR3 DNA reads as TGCAGTGCTGTTACTTTAGCTGATACGCAGTATTTT.

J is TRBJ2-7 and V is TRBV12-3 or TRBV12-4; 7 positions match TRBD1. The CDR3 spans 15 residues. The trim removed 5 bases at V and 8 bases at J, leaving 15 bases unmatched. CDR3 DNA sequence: TGTGCCAGCAGTCAGGACGGGACAGCTCAGTATCAGCAGTACTTC. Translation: CASSQDGTAQYQQYF.

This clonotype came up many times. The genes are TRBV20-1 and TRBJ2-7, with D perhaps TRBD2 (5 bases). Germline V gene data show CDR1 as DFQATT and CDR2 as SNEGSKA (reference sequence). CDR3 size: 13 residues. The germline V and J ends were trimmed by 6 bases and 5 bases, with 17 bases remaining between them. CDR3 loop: CSAPRTGQDEQYF. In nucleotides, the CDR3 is TGCAGTGCCCCAAGGACTGGCCAGGACGAGCAGTACTTC.

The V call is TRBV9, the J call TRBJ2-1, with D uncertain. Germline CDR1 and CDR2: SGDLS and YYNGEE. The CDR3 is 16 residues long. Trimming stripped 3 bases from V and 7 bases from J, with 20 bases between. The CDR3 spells CASSAMWTATGNEQFF. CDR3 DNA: TGTGCCAGCAGCGCCATGTGGACGGCGACGGGTAATGAGCAGTTCTTC.

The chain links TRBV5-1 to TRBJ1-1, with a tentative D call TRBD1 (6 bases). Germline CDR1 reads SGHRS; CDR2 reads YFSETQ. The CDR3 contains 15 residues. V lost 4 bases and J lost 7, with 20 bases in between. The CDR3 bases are TGCGCCAGCAGCCTGGACAGTCGTGACTCTGGTGAAGCTTTCTTT. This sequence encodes CASSLDSRDSGEAFF.

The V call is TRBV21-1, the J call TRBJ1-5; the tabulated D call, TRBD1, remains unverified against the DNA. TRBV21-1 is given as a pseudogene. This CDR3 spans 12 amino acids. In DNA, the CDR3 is TGTGCCAGGGGACAGTGCAATCAGCCCCAGCATTTT. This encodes CARGQCNQPQHF.

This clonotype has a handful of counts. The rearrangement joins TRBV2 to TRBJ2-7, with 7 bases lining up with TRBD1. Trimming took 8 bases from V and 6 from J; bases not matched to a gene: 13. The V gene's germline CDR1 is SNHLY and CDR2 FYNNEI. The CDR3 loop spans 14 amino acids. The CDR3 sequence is CASQTPRGISEQYF. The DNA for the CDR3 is TGTGCCAGCCAAACCCCCAGGGGGATCTCCGAGCAGTACTTC.

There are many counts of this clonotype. CDR3 amino acids: CASSQDPRQGQETQYF. The CDR3, as DNA: TGTGCCAGCAGCCAAGATCCCAGGCAGGGACAAGAGACCCAGTACTTC. The chain links TRBV4-2 to TRBJ2-5, with a tentative D call TRBD1 (5 bases). There are 16 residues in the CDR3. The V end was cut by 0 bases, the J end by 2 bases, with 13 bases between. Looked up from germline, CDR1 is LGHNA and CDR2 is YNFKEQ.

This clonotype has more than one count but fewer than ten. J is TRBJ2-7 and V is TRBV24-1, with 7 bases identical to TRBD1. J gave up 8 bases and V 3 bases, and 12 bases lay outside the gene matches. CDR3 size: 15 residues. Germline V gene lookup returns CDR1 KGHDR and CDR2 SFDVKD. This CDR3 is CATSDPRDSPFKQYF. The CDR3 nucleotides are TGTGCCACCAGTGATCCCCGGGACAGCCCTTTTAAGCAGTACTTC.

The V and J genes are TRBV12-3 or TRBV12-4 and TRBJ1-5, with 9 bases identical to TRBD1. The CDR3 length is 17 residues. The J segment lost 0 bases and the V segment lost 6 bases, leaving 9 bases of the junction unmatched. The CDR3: CASSSGTGLYSNQPQHF. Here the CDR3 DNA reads TGTGCCAGCAGCTCTGGGACAGGGCTGTATAGCAATCAGCCCCAGCATTTT.

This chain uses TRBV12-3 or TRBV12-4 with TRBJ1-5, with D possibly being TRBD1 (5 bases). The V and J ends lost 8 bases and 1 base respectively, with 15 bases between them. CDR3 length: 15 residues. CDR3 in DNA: TGTGCCAGCCAGCTATGGGGCTTAAGCAATCAGCCCCAGCATTTT. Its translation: CASQLWGLSNQPQHF.

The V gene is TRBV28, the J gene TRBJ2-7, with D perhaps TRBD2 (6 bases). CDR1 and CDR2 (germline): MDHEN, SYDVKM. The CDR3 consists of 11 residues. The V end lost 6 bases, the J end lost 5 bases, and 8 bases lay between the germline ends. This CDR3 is CASRGEDEQYF. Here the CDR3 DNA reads TGTGCCAGCAGGGGGGAGGACGAGCAGTACTTC. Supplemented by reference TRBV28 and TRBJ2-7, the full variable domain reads DVKVTQSSRYLVKRTGEKVFLECVQDMDHENMFWYRQDPGLGLRLIYFSYDVKMKEKGDIPEGYSVSREKKERFSLILESASTNQTSMYLCASRGEDEQYFGPGTRLTVT.

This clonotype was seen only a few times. The CDR3 nucleotides are TGCGCCAGCAGCTTGGCTTTAGCGGGAGTGGACGAGCAGTACTTC. Translating it yields CASSLALAGVDEQYF. The gene calls are TRBV5-1 and TRBJ2-7, with 9 bases fitting TRBD2. Germline V gene data show CDR1 as SGHRS and CDR2 as YFSETQ. The CDR3 spans 15 residues. The ends lost 0 bases at V and 5 bases at J; junction bases unmatched: 6.

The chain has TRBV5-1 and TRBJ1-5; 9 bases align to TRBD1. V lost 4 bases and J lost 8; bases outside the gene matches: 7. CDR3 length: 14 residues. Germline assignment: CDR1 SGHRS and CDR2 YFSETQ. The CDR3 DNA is TGCGCCAGCAGCCTGGGACAGGGAGGAGAGCCCCAGCATTTT. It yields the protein CASSLGQGGEPQHF.